Following are 15 T cell receptor beta chains from one sample sequenced in a study of blood T cell repertoires in COVID-19. Some clones are missing from TCRdb's copy, which holds only in-frame ones; the method was immunoSEQ multiplex PCR. The sample contains about 110,000 clones, less than 90% of which appear only once. The sequenced sample was peripheral blood. The receptors were sampled from an older woman with acute or convalescent COVID-19.

V is TRBV5-8 and J is TRBJ1-2; TRBD1 matches 10 bases. J lost 2 bases, V lost 2 bases, and 6 bases had no gene match. From germline, CDR1 is SGHTS and CDR2 YDEGEE. The CDR3 length is 16 residues. CDR3 bases: TGTGCCAGCAGCTTACCCGGGACAGGGGCCAACTATGGCTACACCTTC. This gives the protein CASSLPGTGANYGYTF.

V gene TRBV11-2 combines with J gene TRBJ1-2, with a possible D match to TRBD1 (5 bases). CDR3 length equals 17 residues. The germline V gene has CDR1 SGHAT and CDR2 FQNNGV. The ends were cut back, 1 base at V and 3 bases at J, with 18 bases in the middle. Here the CDR3 DNA reads TGTGCCAGCAGCTTAGGGCCTTCCTGGGGCTCCGACTATGGCTACACCTTC. This codes for CASSLGPSWGSDYGYTF.

The V and J genes are TRBV5-1 and TRBJ2-2, with 8 bases aligning to TRBD2. This CDR3 is 15 amino acids long. CDR1 SGHRS and CDR2 YFSETQ come from the germline V gene. V lost 5 bases and J lost 7; bases outside the gene matches: 10. The CDR3 DNA reads as TGCGCCAGCAGTATCGGCCGGGAGGGTGTCGGGGAGCTGTTTTTT. Translation gives CASSIGREGVGELFF.

Only a few counts were recorded for this clone. The chain employs TRBV19 and TRBJ2-7; 12 nucleotides align to TRBD1. Trimming cost V 0 bases and J 7 bases; bases outside gene matches: 4. Per germline, CDR1 LNHDA and CDR2 SQIVND (reference sequence). The CDR3 extends over 15 amino acids. For the CDR3, the DNA is TGTGCCAGTAGTATAGACGGGACAGGGGGCTGGGAGCAGTACTTC. Its translation is CASSIDGTGGWEQYF.

This sequence joins TRBV2 and TRBJ2-2, with 8 positions matching TRBD2. The germline CDR1 and CDR2 sequences are SNHLY and FYNNEI. The CDR3 length is 14 residues. The DNA for the CDR3 is TGTGCTACGAAGGGGACTAGATCGCCCGGGGAGCTGTTTTTT. This encodes CATKGTRSPGELFF.

This chain links TRBV3-1 (or the pseudogene TRBV3-2) with TRBJ2-2; 10 bases fit TRBD2. Per the germline V gene, CDR1 is LGHDT and CDR2 is YNNKEL (reference sequence). This CDR3 contains 15 residues. J was trimmed by 6 bases and V by 2 bases; bases with no gene match: 3. The CDR3 spells CASSQTSGMAGELFF. CDR3 DNA: TGTGCCAGCAGCCAAACTAGCGGGATGGCCGGGGAGCTGTTTTTT.

V is TRBV9 and J is TRBJ1-6; D ambiguous. The CDR3 has 17 amino acids. V lost 0 bases and J lost 0, with 10 bases in between. Looked up from germline, CDR1 is SGDLS and CDR2 is YYNGEE. The CDR3 reads CASSVDPVSSYNSPLHF. The DNA for the CDR3 is TGTGCCAGCAGCGTAGACCCGGTGAGCTCCTATAATTCACCCCTCCACTTT.

The chain has TRBV12-3 or TRBV12-4 and TRBJ2-3, with D possibly being TRBD2 (6 bases). V shed 1 base and J shed 10 bases, with 9 bases lying between them. The CDR3 totals 12 residues. CDR3 nucleotides: TGTGCCAGCAGTTTAGTGAGGGAGGCGCAGTATTTT. Encoded protein: CASSLVREAQYF.

The rearrangement uses TRBV29-1 and TRBJ1-2; the D is unclear. V was pared by 7 bases and J by 3 bases, with 9 bases between. CDR3 length: 11 residues. Germline assignment: CDR1 SQVTM and CDR2 ANQGSEA. DNA of the CDR3: TGCAGCGGAAACAGCTACTATGGCTACACCTTC. Encoded protein: CSGNSYYGYTF.

This clone came up once. This chain links TRBV5-1 with TRBJ2-2; D is perhaps TRBD1 (5 bases). Germline CDR1 is SGHRS and CDR2 is YFSETQ. Trimming removed 4 bases from V and 2 bases from J, with 15 bases in between. The length of the CDR3 is 16 residues. The CDR3 nucleotides are TGCGCCAGCAGCGGACGGCAGGGTGTTAACACCGGGGAGCTGTTTTTT. Translated, it gives CASSGRQGVNTGELFF.

J is TRBJ2-3 and V is TRBV7-9; 8 bases agree with TRBD2. J lost 4 bases, V lost 2 bases, and 5 bases had no gene match. The CDR3 covers 15 residues. Germline CDR1 reads SEHNR; CDR2 reads FQNEAQ (reference sequence). The CDR3 region is CASSLPGGPPDTQYF. The CDR3 bases are TGTGCCAGCAGCTTACCGGGGGGGCCTCCAGATACGCAGTATTTT.

The chain carries TRBV9 and TRBJ2-7, with D maybe TRBD1 (5 bases). Trimming removed 10 bases from V and 4 bases from J, with 9 bases in between. This CDR3 region has 10 residues. Per the germline V gene, CDR1 is SGDLS and CDR2 is YYNGEE. For the CDR3, the DNA is TGTGCCGGGAAGGGGTACGAGCAGTACTTC. It specifies CAGKGYEQYF.

The rearrangement uses TRBV24-1 and TRBJ1-5, with D perhaps matching TRBD1 (5 bases). Germline-derived CDR1 and CDR2 are KGHDR and SFDVKD. The CDR3 loop spans 14 amino acids. V lost 4 bases and J lost 1, with 7 bases in between. The CDR3 sequence: CATSETESNQPQHF. The DNA of the CDR3 is TGTGCCACCAGTGAGACAGAGAGCAATCAGCCCCAGCATTTT.

This chain connects TRBV28 to TRBJ1-5; D perhaps matches TRBD1 (6 bases). The CDR3 has 15 residues. The V end lost 7 bases, the J end lost 7 bases, and 20 bases lay between the germline ends. Germline CDR1 and CDR2: MDHEN and SYDVKM. In DNA form, the CDR3 reads TGTGCCAGCACCCCTGGGGGGGGGCGGGGACAGCCCCAGCATTTT. Protein sequence: CASTPGGGRGQPQHF.

This chain links TRBV6-5 with TRBJ2-7, with TRBD1 matching over 10 bases. V was clipped by 11 bases and J by 8 bases; unmatched bases: 15. This CDR3 spans 14 amino acids. Germline CDR1 is MNHEY and CDR2 is SVGAGI. The CDR3 bases are TGTGCCGCAAGGACAGGGGGGACTGTTATTCAGCAGTACTTC. This gives the protein CAARTGGTVIQQYF.